Sequencing of this T cell receptor (beta chain) was carried out in a study of T cell responses to AZD1222 COVID-19 vaccine. Study-wide results and limits: Regions left unmutated in variants are reportedly the target of nearly half of spike-specific TCRs. Repertoire collection took place solely once the T cell response had peaked. The donor cohort was predominantly white British with a female majority, and clonal diversity may have been underestimated. Receipt of two AZD1222 doses was followed by a rise in Spike-specific TCR breadth and depth.

Sequencing was performed with immunoSEQ multiplex PCR; in TCRdb, only in-frame clones are kept and a portion is missing. The sample lists 130,000 or so clones, 75% to 90% occurring once. This clone turned up a few times. Its antigen remains unknown. V was clipped by 4 bases and J by 7 bases; unmatched bases: 5. The CDR3 has 14 residues. The germline CDR1 and CDR2 sequences are LGHDT and YNNKEL (reference sequence). Sequenced material: peripheral blood, taken on day 0 of AZD1222 vaccination. This TCR came from an adult in good health. The rearrangement uses TRBV3-1 (or the pseudogene TRBV3-2) and TRBJ2-7; the match to TRBD2 covers 12 bases. DNA for the CDR3: TGTGCCAGCAGCCCTAGCGGGGGGGTCCTGGAGCAGTACTTC. Amino acids: CASSPSGGVLEQYF.